Below, 2 T cell receptor beta chains from the same sample are listed, as sequenced in a study of shared clonotypes between healthy human individuals. The repertoire was sequenced with immunoSEQ multiplex PCR; TCRdb's copy has only in-frame clones and lacks some. This sample has over a million clones, with under 80% found just once. Sequencing input: memory CD4+ T cells sorted from blood. Sample subset: CD45RA-negative fraction. The receptors derive from a man between 18 and 35 years old in good health.

This clone was found a few times. The genes are TRBV30 and TRBJ1-4, with TRBD1 as a possible D gene (6 bases). The V gene's germline CDR1 is GTSNPN and CDR2 SVGIG (reference sequence). The CDR3 extends over 12 amino acids. The V and J ends lost 2 bases and 7 bases respectively, with 8 bases between them. CDR3 nucleotides: TGTGCCTGGAGTTTAGGGGGTGAAAAACTGTTTTTT. This encodes CAWSLGGEKLFF.

The chain couples TRBV7-2 to TRBJ2-7, with D possibly being TRBD2 (5 bases). This CDR3 is 14 amino acids long. CDR1 SGHTA and CDR2 FQGNSA come from the germline V gene. V shed 2 bases and J shed 9 bases, with 17 bases lying between them. This chain's CDR3 is CASSLRAYAAGQYF. CDR3 nucleotides: TGTGCCAGCAGCTTAAGGGCCTACGCGGCGGGGCAGTACTTC.